One sample yielded the 25 T cell receptor beta chains listed below, sequenced in a study of T cell responses to AZD1222 COVID-19 vaccine. Profiling relied on immunoSEQ multiplex PCR, and the TCRdb table lists in-frame clones only, not all of them. This sample has about 150,000 clones, with around nine tenths found just once. The sample in question was peripheral blood, obtained on day 0 of AZD1222 vaccination. These receptors were obtained from an adult in good health.

This chain uses TRBV4-1 with TRBJ2-3; D perhaps matches TRBD1 (7 bases). The germline V and J ends were trimmed by 0 bases and 2 bases, with 12 bases remaining between them. CDR1 and CDR2 from the germline V gene are MGHRA and YSYEKL. CDR3 length: 16 residues. The CDR3 here is CASSQEGGGITDTQYF. In nucleotides, the CDR3 is TGCGCCAGCAGCCAAGAAGGAGGGGGCATCACAGATACGCAGTATTTT.

CDR3 in DNA: TGTGCCAGCAGTTTAAATGGCTACACCTTC. Amino acids: CASSLNGYTF. The chain joins TRBV12-3 or TRBV12-4 to TRBJ1-2; D ambiguous. Trimming left V 2 bases short and J 6 bases short, with 1 base between. This CDR3 has 10 residues.

This rearrangement joins TRBV9 to TRBJ2-5; D uncertain. V was clipped by 3 bases and J by 4 bases, with 13 bases between them. CDR3 length: 14 amino acids. Germline CDR1 reads SGDLS; CDR2 reads YYNGEE. This CDR3 reads CASSAAQEGETQYF. The CDR3 DNA reads TGTGCCAGCAGCGCCGCCCAAGAAGGAGAGACCCAGTACTTC.

The chain links TRBV11-2 to TRBJ1-1; tentatively, D is TRBD1 (5 bases). The CDR3 runs 15 residues. The germline V and J ends were trimmed by 1 base and 8 bases, with 17 bases remaining between them. Per the germline V gene, CDR1 is SGHAT and CDR2 is FQNNGV. In DNA, the CDR3 is TGTGCCAGCAGCTTAGGTGGGCCTACCTGGGGGGAAGCTTTCTTT. Residues: CASSLGGPTWGEAFF.

J is TRBJ2-7 and V is TRBV3-1 (or the pseudogene TRBV3-2); TRBD1 might be the D (5 bases). The CDR3 has 14 residues. The germline V gene has CDR1 LGHDT and CDR2 YNNKEL (reference sequence). Trimming took 4 bases from V and 2 from J, leaving 12 bases between them. The CDR3 reads CASSPGAGPYEQYF. The CDR3 region has the DNA TGTGCCAGCAGCCCTGGAGCAGGGCCCTACGAGCAGTACTTC.

The CDR3 is CASTPTPGRTYEQYF. Here the CDR3 DNA reads TGTGCCAGCACCCCTACTCCGGGACGGACCTACGAGCAGTACTTC. This chain connects TRBV28 to TRBJ2-7, with D perhaps being TRBD1 or TRBD2 (5 bases each). The CDR3 is 15 amino acids. The germline gives CDR1 MDHEN, CDR2 SYDVKM. V was clipped by 7 bases and J by 2 bases, with 18 bases between them.

J is TRBJ1-6 and V is TRBV28; D remains unclear. CDR1 MDHEN and CDR2 SYDVKM come from the germline V gene. The CDR3 totals 14 residues. Trimming removed 6 bases from V and 0 bases from J, with 6 bases in between. Written as DNA, the CDR3 is TGTGCCAGCAGGACGAGCTCCTATAATTCACCCCTCCACTTT. Its translation is CASRTSSYNSPLHF.

The chain uses TRBV10-3 and TRBJ2-1; 8 bases are shared with TRBD2. V lost 2 bases, J lost 3 bases, and 6 bases stayed unmatched. The CDR3 has 16 residues. Germline V gives CDR1 ENHRY, CDR2 SYGVKD. CDR3 coding DNA: TGTGCCATCAGTGAGGAGGGACTAGGCCTCTACAATGAGCAGTTCTTC. It is translated as CAISEEGLGLYNEQFF.

The genes are TRBV6-5 and TRBJ1-3, with D possibly TRBD1 on 6 matching bases. Germline V lookup: CDR1 MNHEY, CDR2 SVGAGI. The CDR3 is 14 amino acids. The V and J ends lost 8 bases and 2 bases respectively, with 13 bases between them. The CDR3 sequence: CASSRGSPGNTIYF. Written as DNA, the CDR3 is TGTGCCAGCTCCAGGGGCTCTCCTGGAAACACCATATATTTT.

The V call is TRBV9, the J call TRBJ1-1; D is unresolved. Germline values: CDR1 SGDLS, CDR2 YYNGEE. V shed 3 bases and J shed 1 base, with 7 bases lying between them. The CDR3 consists of 13 residues. The CDR3 DNA sequence: TGTGCCAGCAGCGCCCACAGGAACACTGAAGCTTTCTTT. This encodes CASSAHRNTEAFF.

Comment on this clone: A junction end diverges from the germline sequence, so it may reflect a read error. The genes are TRBV10-2 and TRBJ2-3, with 9 bases fitting TRBD1. CDR3 length equals 13 residues. The germline CDR1 and CDR2 sequences are WSHSY and SAAADI. CDR3 sequence reads: CASRKQGADTQYF. The CDR3 DNA is TGCGCCAGCAGGAAACAGGGGGCAGACACGCAGTATTTT.

V usage is TRBV6-1 and J usage is TRBJ2-7; D gene ambiguous. The V end lost 9 bases, the J end lost 2 bases, and 17 bases lay between the germline ends. This CDR3 has 14 amino acids. Per the germline V gene, CDR1 is MNHNS and CDR2 is SASEGT. CDR3: CASFPSFNPYEQYF. CDR3 nucleotide sequence: TGTGCCAGTTTTCCTTCTTTCAACCCCTACGAGCAGTACTTC.

The chain employs TRBV6-1 and TRBJ1-5; the D gene is possibly TRBD1 (6 bases). The CDR3 extends over 16 amino acids. V was clipped by 2 bases and J by 9 bases, with 20 bases between them. Germline assignment: CDR1 MNHNS and CDR2 SASEGT. CDR3 protein: CASSETGGAVFSPQHF. CDR3 nucleotides: TGTGCCAGCAGTGAAACCGGGGGGGCGGTATTTTCGCCCCAGCATTTT.

The genes are TRBV5-6 and TRBJ2-7; 7 bases line up with TRBD2. Germline CDR1 is SGHDT and CDR2 is YYEEEE. The V gene end was trimmed by 0 bases and the J gene end by 0 bases; junction bases not matched to a gene: 3. The CDR3 runs 15 residues. CDR3 nucleotide sequence: TGTGCCAGCAGCTTGGGTCTAGCGGCCTCCTACGAGCAGTACTTC. Protein product: CASSLGLAASYEQYF.

This chain links TRBV18 with TRBJ1-3; D perhaps matches TRBD1 (5 bases). The CDR3 has 13 amino acids. CDR1 KGHSH and CDR2 LQKENI come from the germline V gene. The germline V and J ends were trimmed by 2 bases and 4 bases, with 6 bases remaining between them. CDR3 DNA sequence: TGTGCCAGCTCACCAGGGACCGGAAACACCATATATTTT. Protein: CASSPGTGNTIYF.

The genes are TRBV4-2 and TRBJ2-7; D remains unclear. The germline V gene has CDR1 LGHNA and CDR2 YNFKEQ. The length of the CDR3 is 12 residues. V lost 0 bases and J lost 9, with 9 bases in between. As DNA, the CDR3 is TGTGCCAGCAGCCAAGATAGGGTGGTGCAGTACTTC. Encoded protein: CASSQDRVVQYF.

The rearrangement uses TRBV5-1 and TRBJ1-5, with TRBD1 matching 10 bases. Germline values: CDR1 SGHRS, CDR2 YFSETQ. V lost 6 bases, J lost 3 bases, and 12 bases stayed unmatched. The CDR3 loop spans 17 amino acids. CDR3 sequence: CASKGTGAKTDNQPQHF. CDR3 coding DNA: TGCGCCAGCAAGGGGACAGGGGCAAAGACAGACAATCAGCCCCAGCATTTT.

This chain uses TRBV28 with TRBJ1-2; 8 nucleotides line up with TRBD1. From germline, CDR1 is MDHEN and CDR2 SYDVKM. V lost 1 base and J lost 1; bases outside the gene matches: 8. The CDR3 covers 17 residues. The CDR3 is CASSLSSTGGFNYGYTF. CDR3 bases: TGTGCCAGCAGTTTATCCTCTACAGGGGGTTTTAACTATGGCTACACCTTC.

The chain employs TRBV28 and TRBJ1-1, with unresolved D. CDR1 is MDHEN, CDR2 SYDVKM, per germline. This CDR3 is 13 amino acids long. Between the trimmed V and J ends, which lost 6 bases and 7 bases, there was a span of 15 bases. The CDR3 DNA reads TGTGCCAGCAGACACCATACCACGGGTGAAGCTTTCTTT. This sequence encodes CASRHHTTGEAFF.

This clone appeared a single time. Here the CDR3 reads CSVKDSSSYNEQFF. The CDR3 DNA follows: TGCAGCGTTAAGGACAGTAGCTCCTACAATGAGCAGTTCTTC. The chain couples TRBV29-1 to TRBJ2-1; TRBD1 might be the D (6 bases). CDR3 length equals 14 residues. Trimming removed 5 bases at V and 0 bases at J, with 11 bases between. Germline CDR1 is SQVTM and CDR2 is ANQGSEA.

This chain connects TRBV25-1 to TRBJ2-1; 10 bases agree with TRBD1. V shed 3 bases, J shed 8 bases, and the junction held 13 bases outside the gene matches. CDR3 length: 17 amino acids. The germline V gene has CDR1 MGHDK and CDR2 SYGVNS. For the CDR3, the DNA is TGTGCCAGCAGTGATTTGAAGAGACAGGGGGCCTTGCATGAGCAGTTCTTC. Translated, it gives CASSDLKRQGALHEQFF.

This rearrangement joins TRBV9 to TRBJ2-6, with D unclear. Looked up from germline, CDR1 is SGDLS and CDR2 is YYNGEE. This CDR3 contains 16 residues. The V end lost 0 bases, the J end lost 1 base, and 8 bases lay between the germline ends. The CDR3 nucleotides read TGTGCCAGCAGCGTAGGTAGAATTTCTGGGGCCAACGTCCTGACTTTC. Its translation: CASSVGRISGANVLTF.

J is TRBJ2-1 and V is TRBV4-1, with 11 bases aligning to TRBD2. This CDR3 has 16 amino acids. Germline values: CDR1 MGHRA, CDR2 YSYEKL. V lost 0 bases to trimming and J lost 6 bases; unmatched junction nucleotides: 4. The CDR3 DNA sequence: TGCGCCAGCAGCCAAGATTCCGGGACTAGCGGCAATGAGCAGTTCTTC. This sequence encodes CASSQDSGTSGNEQFF.

The rearrangement links TRBV6-5 to TRBJ1-1; TRBD1 matches at 7 bases. CDR3 length: 15 residues. V trimming: 4 bases; J trimming: 5 bases; junction bases outside the gene matches: 10. Germline V lookup: CDR1 MNHEY, CDR2 SVGAGI. DNA for the CDR3: TGTGCCAGCAGTTCTCAAGGGGGCGCCGGGACTGAAGCTTTCTTT. Translating gives CASSSQGGAGTEAFF.

CDR3 amino acids: CASSPGRGYQETQYF. The CDR3 DNA is TGTGCCAGCAGCCCTGGTCGGGGGTACCAAGAGACCCAGTACTTC. The chain uses TRBV11-3 and TRBJ2-5; the D gene is possibly TRBD2 (6 bases). V lost 5 bases to trimming and J lost 0 bases, with 13 bases between them. Germline-derived CDR1 and CDR2 are SGHNT and YENEEA. The CDR3 extends over 15 amino acids. Filled out from reference TRBV11-3 and TRBJ2-5, the complete variable domain reads EAGVVQSPRYKIIEKKQPVAFWCNPISGHNTLYWYLQNLGQGPELLIRYENEEAVDDSQLPKDRFSAERLKGVDSTLKIQPAELGDSAVYLCASSPGRGYQETQYFGPGTRLLVL.